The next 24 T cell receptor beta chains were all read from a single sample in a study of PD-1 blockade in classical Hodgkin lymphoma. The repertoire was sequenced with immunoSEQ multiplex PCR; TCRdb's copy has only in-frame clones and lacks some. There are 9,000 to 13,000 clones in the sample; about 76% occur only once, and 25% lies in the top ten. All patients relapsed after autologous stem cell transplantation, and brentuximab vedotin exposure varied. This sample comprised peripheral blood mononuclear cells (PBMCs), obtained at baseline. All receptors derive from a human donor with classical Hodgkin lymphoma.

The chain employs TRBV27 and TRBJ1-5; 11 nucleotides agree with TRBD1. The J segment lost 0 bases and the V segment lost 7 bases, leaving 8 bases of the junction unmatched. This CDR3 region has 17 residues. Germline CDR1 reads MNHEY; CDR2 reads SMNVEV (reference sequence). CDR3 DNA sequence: TGTGCCAGCATAACGGGACAGGGGGATAATAGCAATCAGCCCCAGCATTTT. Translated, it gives CASITGQGDNSNQPQHF.

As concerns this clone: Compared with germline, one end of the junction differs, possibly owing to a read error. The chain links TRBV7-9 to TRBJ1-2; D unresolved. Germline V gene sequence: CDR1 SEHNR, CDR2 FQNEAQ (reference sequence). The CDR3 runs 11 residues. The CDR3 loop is CSSRPTGGYTF. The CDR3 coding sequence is TGCTCTAGCAGACCAACTGGTGGCTACACCTTC.

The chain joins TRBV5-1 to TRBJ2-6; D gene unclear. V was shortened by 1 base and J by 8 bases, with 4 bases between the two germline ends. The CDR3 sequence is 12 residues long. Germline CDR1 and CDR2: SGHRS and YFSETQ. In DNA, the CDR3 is TGCGCCAGCAGCTTGAACCCCAACGTCCTGACTTTC. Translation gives CASSLNPNVLTF.

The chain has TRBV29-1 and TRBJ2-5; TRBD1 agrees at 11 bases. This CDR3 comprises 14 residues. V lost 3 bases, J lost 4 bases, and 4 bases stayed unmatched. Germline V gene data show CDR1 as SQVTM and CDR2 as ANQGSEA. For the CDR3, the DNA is TGCAGCGTTGATGGGGACAGGGGGAGAGAGACCCAGTACTTC. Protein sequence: CSVDGDRGRETQYF.

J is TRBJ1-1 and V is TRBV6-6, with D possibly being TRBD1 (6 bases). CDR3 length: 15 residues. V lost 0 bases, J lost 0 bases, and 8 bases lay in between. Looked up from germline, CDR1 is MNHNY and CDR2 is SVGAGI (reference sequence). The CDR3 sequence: CASSYSGGMNTEAFF. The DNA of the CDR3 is TGTGCCAGCAGTTACTCAGGGGGGATGAACACTGAAGCTTTCTTT.

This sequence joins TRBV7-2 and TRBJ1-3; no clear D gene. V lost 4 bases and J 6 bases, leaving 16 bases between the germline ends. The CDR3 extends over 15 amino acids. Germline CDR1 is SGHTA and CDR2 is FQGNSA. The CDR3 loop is CASSSLGEGLNTIYF. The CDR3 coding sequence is TGTGCCAGCAGCTCCCTTGGGGAGGGTTTAAACACCATATATTTT.

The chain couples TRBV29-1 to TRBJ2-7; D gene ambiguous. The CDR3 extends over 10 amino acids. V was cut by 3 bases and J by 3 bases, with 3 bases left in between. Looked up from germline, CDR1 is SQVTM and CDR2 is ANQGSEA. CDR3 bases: TGCAGCGTTGAGGTCTACGAGCAGTACTTC. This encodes CSVEVYEQYF.

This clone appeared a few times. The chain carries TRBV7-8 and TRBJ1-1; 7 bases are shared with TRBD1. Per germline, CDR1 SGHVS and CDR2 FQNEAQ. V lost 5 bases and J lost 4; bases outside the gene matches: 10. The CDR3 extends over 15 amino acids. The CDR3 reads CASSLRQGQGTEAFF. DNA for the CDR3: TGTGCCAGCAGCCTACGACAGGGCCAGGGCACTGAAGCTTTCTTT.

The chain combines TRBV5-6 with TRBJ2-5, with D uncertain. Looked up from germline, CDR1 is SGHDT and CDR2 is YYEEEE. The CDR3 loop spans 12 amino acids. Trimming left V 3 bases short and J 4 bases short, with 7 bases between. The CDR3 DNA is TGTGCCAGCAGCTGGGCCCGAGAGACCCAGTACTTC. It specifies CASSWARETQYF.

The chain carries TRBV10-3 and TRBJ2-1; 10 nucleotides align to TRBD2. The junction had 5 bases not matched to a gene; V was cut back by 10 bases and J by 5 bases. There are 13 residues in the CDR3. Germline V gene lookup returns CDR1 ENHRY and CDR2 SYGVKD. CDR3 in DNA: TGTGCCACGGGGACTAGCGATAACAATGAGCAGTTCTTC. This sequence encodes CATGTSDNNEQFF.

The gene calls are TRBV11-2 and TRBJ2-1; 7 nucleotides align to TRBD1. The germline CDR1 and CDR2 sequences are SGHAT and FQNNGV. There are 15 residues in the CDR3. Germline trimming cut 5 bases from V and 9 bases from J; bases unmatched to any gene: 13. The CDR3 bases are TGTGCCAGCAGCGCCGGGACAGATCTCGTTAGTGAGCAGTTCTTC. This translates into CASSAGTDLVSEQFF.

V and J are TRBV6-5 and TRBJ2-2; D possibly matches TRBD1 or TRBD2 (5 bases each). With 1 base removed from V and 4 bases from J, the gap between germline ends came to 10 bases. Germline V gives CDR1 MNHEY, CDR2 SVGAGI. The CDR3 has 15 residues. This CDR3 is CASSYWGLATGELFF. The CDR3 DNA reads TGTGCCAGCAGTTACTGGGGGTTAGCCACCGGGGAGCTGTTTTTT.

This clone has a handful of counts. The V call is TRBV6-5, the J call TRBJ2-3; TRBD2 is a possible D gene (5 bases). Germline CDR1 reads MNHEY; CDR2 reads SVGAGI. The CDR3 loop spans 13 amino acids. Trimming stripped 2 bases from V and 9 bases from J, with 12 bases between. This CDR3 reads CASSYDLAGTQYF. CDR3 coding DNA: TGTGCCAGCAGTTACGACCTAGCCGGAACGCAGTATTTT.

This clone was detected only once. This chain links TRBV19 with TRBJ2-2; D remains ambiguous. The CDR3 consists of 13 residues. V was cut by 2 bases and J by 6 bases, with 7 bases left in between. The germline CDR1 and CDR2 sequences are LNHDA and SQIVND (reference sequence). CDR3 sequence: CASSISGAGELFF. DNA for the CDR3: TGTGCCAGTAGTATATCTGGGGCCGGGGAGCTGTTTTTT.

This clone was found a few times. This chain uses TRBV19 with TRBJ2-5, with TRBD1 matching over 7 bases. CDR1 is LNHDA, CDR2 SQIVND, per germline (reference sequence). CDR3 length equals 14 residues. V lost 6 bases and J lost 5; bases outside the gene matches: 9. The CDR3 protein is CASSLQGQGETQYF. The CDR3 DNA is TGTGCCAGTAGCCTACAGGGGCAGGGGGAGACCCAGTACTTC. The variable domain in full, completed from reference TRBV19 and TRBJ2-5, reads DGGITQSPKYLFRKEGQNVTLSCEQNLNHDAMYWYRQDPGQGLRLIYYSQIVNDFQKGDIAEGYSVSREKKESFPLTVTSAQKNPTAFYLCASSLQGQGETQYFGPGTRLLVL.

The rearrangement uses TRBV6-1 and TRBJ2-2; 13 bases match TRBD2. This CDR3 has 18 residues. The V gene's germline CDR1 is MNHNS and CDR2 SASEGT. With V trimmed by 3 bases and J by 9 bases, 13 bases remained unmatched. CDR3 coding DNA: TGTGCCAGCAGTGAGTTTACTGCACTAGCGGGAGGGGGCCGGGAGCTGTTTTTT. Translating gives CASSEFTALAGGGRELFF.

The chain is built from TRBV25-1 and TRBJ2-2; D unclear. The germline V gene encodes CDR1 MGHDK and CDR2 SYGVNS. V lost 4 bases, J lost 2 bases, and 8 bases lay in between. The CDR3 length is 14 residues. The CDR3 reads CASSGRHNTGELFF. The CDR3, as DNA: TGTGCCAGCAGTGGACGCCATAACACCGGGGAGCTGTTTTTT.

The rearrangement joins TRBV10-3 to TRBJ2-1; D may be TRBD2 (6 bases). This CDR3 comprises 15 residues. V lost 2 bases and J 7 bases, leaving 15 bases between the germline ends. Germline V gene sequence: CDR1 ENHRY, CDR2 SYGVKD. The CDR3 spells CAISEGGNGENEQFF. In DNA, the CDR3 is TGTGCCATCAGTGAGGGAGGGAACGGGGAGAATGAGCAGTTCTTC.

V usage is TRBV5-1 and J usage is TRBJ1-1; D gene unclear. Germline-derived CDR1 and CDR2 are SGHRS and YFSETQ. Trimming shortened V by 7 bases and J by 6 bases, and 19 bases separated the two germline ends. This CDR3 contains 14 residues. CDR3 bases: TGCGCCAGCGGACGACCCGGAGGTAACTCTGAAGCTTTCTTT. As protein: CASGRPGGNSEAFF.

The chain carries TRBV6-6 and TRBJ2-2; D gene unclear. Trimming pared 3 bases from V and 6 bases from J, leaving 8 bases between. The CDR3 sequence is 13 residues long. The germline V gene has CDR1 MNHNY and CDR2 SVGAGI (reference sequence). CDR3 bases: TGTGCCAGCAGTTATGGTGTGTCCGGGGAGCTGTTTTTT. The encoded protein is CASSYGVSGELFF.

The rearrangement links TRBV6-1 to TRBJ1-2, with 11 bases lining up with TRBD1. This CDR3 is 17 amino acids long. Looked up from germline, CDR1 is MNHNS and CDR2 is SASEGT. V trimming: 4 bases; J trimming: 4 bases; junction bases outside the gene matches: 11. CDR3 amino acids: CASSAPGQGEKPYGYTF. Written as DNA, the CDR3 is TGTGCCAGCAGTGCCCCGGGACAGGGGGAAAAGCCCTATGGCTACACCTTC.

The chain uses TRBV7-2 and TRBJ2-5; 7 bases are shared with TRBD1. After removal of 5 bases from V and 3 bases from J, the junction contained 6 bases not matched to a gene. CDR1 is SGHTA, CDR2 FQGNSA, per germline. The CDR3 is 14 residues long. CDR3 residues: CASSPGRGKETQYF. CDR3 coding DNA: TGTGCCAGCAGCCCCGGCAGGGGGAAAGAGACCCAGTACTTC.

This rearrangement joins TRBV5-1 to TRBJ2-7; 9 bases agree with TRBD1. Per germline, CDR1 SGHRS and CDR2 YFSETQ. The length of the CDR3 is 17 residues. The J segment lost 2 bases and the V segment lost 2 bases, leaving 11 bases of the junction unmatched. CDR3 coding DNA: TGCGCCAGCAGCTTTTTAGAAGGGACAGGGCTAACCTACGAGCAGTACTTC. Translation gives CASSFLEGTGLTYEQYF.

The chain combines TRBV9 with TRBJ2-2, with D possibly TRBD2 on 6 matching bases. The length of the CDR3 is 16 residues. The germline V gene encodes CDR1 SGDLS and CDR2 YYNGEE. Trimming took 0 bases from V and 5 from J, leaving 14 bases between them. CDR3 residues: CASSVVGQGGTGELFF. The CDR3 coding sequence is TGTGCCAGCAGCGTAGTGGGGCAGGGAGGAACCGGGGAGCTGTTTTTT.